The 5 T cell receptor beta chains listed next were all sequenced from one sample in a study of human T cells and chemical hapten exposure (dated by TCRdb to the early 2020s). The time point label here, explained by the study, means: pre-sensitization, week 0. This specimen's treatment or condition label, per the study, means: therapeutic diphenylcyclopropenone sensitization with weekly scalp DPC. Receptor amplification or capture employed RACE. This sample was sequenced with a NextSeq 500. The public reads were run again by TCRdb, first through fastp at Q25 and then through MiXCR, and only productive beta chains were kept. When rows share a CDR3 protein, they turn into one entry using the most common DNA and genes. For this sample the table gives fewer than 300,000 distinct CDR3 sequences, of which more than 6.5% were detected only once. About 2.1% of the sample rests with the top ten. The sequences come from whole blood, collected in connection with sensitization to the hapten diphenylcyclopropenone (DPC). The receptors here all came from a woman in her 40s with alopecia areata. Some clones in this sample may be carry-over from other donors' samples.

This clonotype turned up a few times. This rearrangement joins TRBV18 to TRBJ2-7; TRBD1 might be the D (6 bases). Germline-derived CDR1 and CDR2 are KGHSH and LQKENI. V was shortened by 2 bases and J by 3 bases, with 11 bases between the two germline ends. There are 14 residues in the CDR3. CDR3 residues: CASSPRTALYEQYF. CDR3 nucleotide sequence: TGTGCCAGCTCACCAAGGACAGCCCTCTACGAGCAGTACTTC.

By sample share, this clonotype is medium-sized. CDR3 region: CASSLAGWAPQYF. The CDR3 nucleotides read TGTGCCAGCAGCCTCGCGGGGTGGGCACCGCAGTATTTT. The chain links TRBV3-1 to TRBJ2-3; tentative D call: TRBD2 (6 bases). The V end was cut by 4 bases, the J end by 10 bases, with 15 bases between. Germline lookup yields CDR1 LGHDT and CDR2 YNNKEL (reference sequence). The CDR3 sequence is 13 residues long.

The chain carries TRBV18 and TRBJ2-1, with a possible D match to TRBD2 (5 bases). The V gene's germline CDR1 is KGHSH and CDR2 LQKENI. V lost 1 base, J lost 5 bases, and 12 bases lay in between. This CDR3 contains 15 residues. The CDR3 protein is CASSPLEGVHNEQFF. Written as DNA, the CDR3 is TGTGCCAGCTCACCACTCGAGGGAGTCCACAATGAGCAGTTCTTC.

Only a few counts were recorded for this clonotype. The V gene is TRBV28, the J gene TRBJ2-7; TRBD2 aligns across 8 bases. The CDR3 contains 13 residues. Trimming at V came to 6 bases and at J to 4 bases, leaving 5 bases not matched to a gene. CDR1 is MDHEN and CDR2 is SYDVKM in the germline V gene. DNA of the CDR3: TGTGCCAGCAGAAGCGGGAGCGAATACGAGCAGTACTTC. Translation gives CASRSGSEYEQYF.

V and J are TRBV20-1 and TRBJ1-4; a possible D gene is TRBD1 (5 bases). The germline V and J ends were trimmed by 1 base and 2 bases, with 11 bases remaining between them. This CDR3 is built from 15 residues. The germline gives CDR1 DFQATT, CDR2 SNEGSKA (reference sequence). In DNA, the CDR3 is TGCAGTGCTAGAGTTCTGACAGCGACTAATGAAAAACTGTTTTTT. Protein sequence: CSARVLTATNEKLFF.